Detailed here is one T cell receptor beta chain. No cognate antigen has been identified for it. An end of the junction differs from the germline gene, which may be a read error. The cysteine opens and the phenylalanine closes a CDR3 of 14 amino acids. The sequence is cut down to CDR3 DNA, 42 bases in frame from base 1. According to the germline V gene, CDR1 reads SGHTA and CDR2 reads FQGNSA. Genomic DNA was used as template for profiling of TCR beta VDJ combinations and CDR3 sequences. An Illumina HiSeq 2000 was used for TCR repertoire sequencing. On the authors' methods: Repertoires were assessed using TRBV/TRBJ rearrangement plots, CDR3 size and DJ length profiles, and Simpson's diversity index. Whichever DNA sequence was most abundant in the deep sequencing data was defined as the immunodominant clone. CDR3 amino acid sequences were screened for sharing across subjects and were compared with published repertoires and the VDJdb database. The raw public reads went through TCRdb reprocessing: fastp at Q25, MiXCR clone calling, in-frame beta chains kept. Each CDR3 protein gets just one entry, which takes the most common genes and DNA from the rows behind it. The authors' filters were not applied to this entry. The table for this sample lists approximately 380,000 distinct CDR3 sequences; 65% to 75% of them were counted only once. The top ten clonotypes cover 4% of the sample.

This record belongs to a study of CD8+CD57+ T cells in acquired aplastic anemia (dated by TCRdb to the late 2010s). With respect to the entire study: DNA extracted from sorted CD4+ and CD8+ cells had a mean of about 3 ug, with a range of roughly 0.2 to 27.4 ug. For healthy donor samples, the average read count was about 10 million for CD4+ cells and approximately 11 million for CD8+ cells.

Points the paper makes about the study in general: No significant difference in CD8+ Simpson's diversity was found between patients and healthy controls (P=0.060). Twenty-nine CD8+ CDR3 sequences were found in both patients and controls but appeared to be highly expressed in patients and within the immunodominant clones of the patients.

The study deep-sequenced TCR repertoires of sorted CD4+ and CD8+ blood T cells from severe aplastic anemia patients and healthy subjects. Ficoll-Paque density gradient centrifugation was used to isolate peripheral blood mononuclear cells. CD4+ and CD8+ T cells were sorted by FACS or magnetic beads before DNA extraction. The source material was sorted CD4+, CD8+, or CD8+CD57+ T cells (not recorded which) from PBMCs. The sequence was obtained from a human donor in good health, serving as a control. Rearrangement joined TRBV7-2 to TRBJ1-2, with no confidently assigned D gene. The DNA sequence reads TGTGCCAGCAGCCGCATGCTAGCGGGGAGCTCCTACAATTTC. Its protein product is CASSRMLAGSSYNF.